A selection of T cell receptor beta chains follows, all from one sample in a study of blood T cell repertoires in COVID-19. Generated by immunoSEQ multiplex PCR, the TCRdb table keeps only in-frame clones and is missing some. Of around 82,000 clones in the sample, around 88% were seen once. What was sequenced was peripheral blood. The source is a man at least 80 years old with COVID-19, enrolled during active disease. CDR3s include the opening cysteine and the closing phenylalanine or tryptophan. A D gene is named only where the DNA matches it firmly. Clone size is stated in some rows and not others, as once, few, many or a class when expanded.

d_call j_call v_call clone_size cdr3_nt cdr3_aa
- TRBJ1-1 TRBV10-1 - TGCGCCAGCAGTGCTAGGGGTTTGAACACTGAAGCTTTCTTT CASSARGLNTEAFF
- TRBJ1-4 TRBV4-1 - TGCGCCAGCAGCCAACCCGGGACTAGGAATGAAAAACTGTTTTTT CASSQPGTRNEKLFF
- TRBJ2-5 TRBV7-8 - TGTGCCGGGGCTAGCGACCGTACGGGGTACCAAGAGACCCAGTACTTC CAGASDRTGYQETQYF
TRBD2 TRBJ2-7 TRBV5-4 - TGTGCCAGCAGCTCACGACTAGCGGGGGCCTACGAGCAGTACTTC CASSSRLAGAYEQYF
- TRBJ1-5 TRBV28 - TGTGCCAGCAGTTTGGCCCTCGGGGATCAGCCCCAGCATTTT CASSLALGDQPQHF
- TRBJ1-2 TRBV6-1 - TGTGCCAGCAGTGAAGGAGGAGGTAACTATGGCTACACCTTC CASSEGGGNYGYTF
TRBD1 TRBJ1-5 TRBV27 - TGTGCCAGCAGTACCATCCTCAGGGGGCGGGATCAGCCCCAGCATTTT CASSTILRGRDQPQHF
TRBD1 TRBJ1-4 TRBV5-6 - TGTGCCAGCAGCTTGTCACCGACAGGGAATGAAAAACTGTTTTTT CASSLSPTGNEKLFF
TRBD1 TRBJ1-1 TRBV5-5 once TGTGCCAGCAGCCCGGGACAGGAGGTCACTGAAGCTTTCTTT CASSPGQEVTEAFF
TRBD1 TRBJ1-1 TRBV27 - TGTGCCAGCCAGGACAGGGGGCTTGGGAACACTGAAGCTTTCTTT CASQDRGLGNTEAFF